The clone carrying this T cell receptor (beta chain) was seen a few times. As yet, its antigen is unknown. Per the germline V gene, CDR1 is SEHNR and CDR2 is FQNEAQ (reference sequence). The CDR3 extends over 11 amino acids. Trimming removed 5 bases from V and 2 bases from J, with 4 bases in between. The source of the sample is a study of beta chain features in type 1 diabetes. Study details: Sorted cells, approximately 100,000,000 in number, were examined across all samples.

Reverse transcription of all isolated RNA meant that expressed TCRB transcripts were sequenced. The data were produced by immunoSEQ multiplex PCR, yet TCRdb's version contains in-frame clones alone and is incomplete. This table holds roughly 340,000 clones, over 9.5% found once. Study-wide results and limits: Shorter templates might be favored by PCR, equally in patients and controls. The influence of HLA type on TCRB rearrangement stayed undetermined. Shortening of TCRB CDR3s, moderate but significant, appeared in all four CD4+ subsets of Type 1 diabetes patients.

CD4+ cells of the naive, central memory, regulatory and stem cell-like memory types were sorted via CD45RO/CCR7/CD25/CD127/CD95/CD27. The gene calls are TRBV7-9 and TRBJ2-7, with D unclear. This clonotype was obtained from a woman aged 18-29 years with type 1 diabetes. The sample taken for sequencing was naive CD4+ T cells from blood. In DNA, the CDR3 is TGTGCCAGCAGCCGGGCCTACGAGCAGTACTTC. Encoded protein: CASSRAYEQYF.